Listed below are T cell receptor beta chains from one sample, sequenced in a study of blood T cell repertoires in COVID-19. Method: immunoSEQ multiplex PCR; TCRdb's copy keeps in-frame clones and lacks some. The repertoire holds about 300,000 clones, under 90% seen once, with less than 2% in the top ten. Sequenced material: peripheral blood. The source is a woman in her 30s with COVID-19, enrolled during active disease. Both conserved end residues are part of each CDR3. A D gene is named only where the DNA matches it firmly. Part of the rows lack a size; the others show once, few, many or a class for expanded clones.

clone size: many; J gene: TRBJ1-2; V gene: TRBV10-3; D gene: TRBD1; CDR3 DNA: TGTGCCATCAGTGAGTCAACGACAGGGGCCGGTGGCTACACCTTC; CDR3 protein: CAISESTTGAGGYTF
clone size: once; J gene: TRBJ1-2; V gene: TRBV5-6; D gene: NA; CDR3 DNA: TGTGCCAGCAGCCGCGAGGGGGAGGGACATGGCTACACCTTC; CDR3 protein: CASSREGEGHGYTF
clone size: NA; J gene: TRBJ2-3; V gene: TRBV5-1; D gene: NA; CDR3 DNA: TGCGCCAGCAGCGGGGGGGATACGCAGTATTTT; CDR3 protein: CASSGGDTQYF
clone size: NA; J gene: TRBJ2-5; V gene: TRBV15; D gene: TRBD1; CDR3 DNA: TGTGCCACCAGCGACTTAGGACAGGGGCAAGAGACCCAGTACTTC; CDR3 protein: CATSDLGQGQETQYF
clone size: NA; J gene: TRBJ1-1; V gene: TRBV14; D gene: TRBD1; CDR3 DNA: TGTGCCAGCAGCGTCCGACAGGGTAGGAACACTGAAGCTTTCTTT; CDR3 protein: CASSVRQGRNTEAFF
clone size: NA; J gene: TRBJ2-2; V gene: TRBV10-2; D gene: NA; CDR3 DNA: TGCGCCATCCGTTCAGGGGTCGGGGAGCTGTTTTTT; CDR3 protein: CAIRSGVGELFF
clone size: NA; J gene: TRBJ1-6; V gene: TRBV15; D gene: NA; CDR3 DNA: TGTGCCACCAGCAGAACCCTCGGAAGGGGCTATAATTCACCCCTCCACTTT; CDR3 protein: CATSRTLGRGYNSPLHF
clone size: NA; J gene: TRBJ1-5; V gene: TRBV2; D gene: NA; CDR3 DNA: TGTGCCAGCAGTGGGGGGGTCCTAAATCAGCCCCAGCATTTT; CDR3 protein: CASSGGVLNQPQHF
clone size: NA; J gene: TRBJ2-5; V gene: TRBV4-1; D gene: TRBD2; CDR3 DNA: TGCGCCAGCAGCTCGCGGGGGAGAGAGACCCAGTACTTC; CDR3 protein: CASSSRGRETQYF
clone size: NA; J gene: TRBJ1-1; V gene: TRBV13; D gene: NA; CDR3 DNA: TGTGCCAGCAGCGCAAAGGGGTGGGGGAACACTGAAGCTTTCTTT; CDR3 protein: CASSAKGWGNTEAFF
clone size: NA; J gene: TRBJ2-5; V gene: TRBV2; D gene: TRBD1; CDR3 DNA: TGTGCCAGCATCCCTGACAGGGACCAAGAGACCCAGTACTTC; CDR3 protein: CASIPDRDQETQYF
clone size: NA; J gene: TRBJ2-1; V gene: TRBV4-3; D gene: NA; CDR3 DNA: TGCGCCAGCAGCCAAGTCGGGTCCTCCGAGGGCTACAATGAGCAGTTCTTC; CDR3 protein: CASSQVGSSEGYNEQFF
clone size: NA; J gene: TRBJ1-5; V gene: TRBV7-2; D gene: TRBD1; CDR3 DNA: TGTGCCAGCAGCTTAGCCAACAGGGGCCAGCCCCAGCATTTT; CDR3 protein: CASSLANRGQPQHF
clone size: NA; J gene: TRBJ1-1; V gene: TRBV7-2; D gene: NA; CDR3 DNA: TGTGCCAGCAACAGGGATGGGGGCTTGAACACTGAAGCTTTCTTT; CDR3 protein: CASNRDGGLNTEAFF
clone size: NA; J gene: TRBJ2-5; V gene: TRBV20-1; D gene: NA; CDR3 DNA: TGCAGTGCTAGACGAGAGACCCAGTACTTC; CDR3 protein: CSARRETQYF
clone size: NA; J gene: TRBJ1-3; V gene: TRBV5-4; D gene: NA; CDR3 DNA: TGTGCCAGCAGCGGTGGCGGTCGTGGAAACACCATATATTTT; CDR3 protein: CASSGGGRGNTIYF
clone size: NA; J gene: TRBJ1-1; V gene: TRBV7-9; D gene: NA; CDR3 DNA: TGTGCCAGCAGCCAGGGACTGGAAGCTTTCTTT; CDR3 protein: CASSQGLEAFF
clone size: NA; J gene: TRBJ1-2; V gene: TRBV6-5; D gene: NA; CDR3 DNA: TGTGCCAGCAGTATGACAGCGAACTATGGCTACACCTTC; CDR3 protein: CASSMTANYGYTF
clone size: NA; J gene: TRBJ1-2; V gene: TRBV10-2; D gene: NA; CDR3 DNA: TGCGCCAGCAGTTCTACTGTGGACTATGGCTACACCTTC; CDR3 protein: CASSSTVDYGYTF
clone size: NA; J gene: TRBJ2-7; V gene: TRBV6-6; D gene: NA; CDR3 DNA: TGTGCCAGATGCGGCTTCTCCTACGAGCAGTACTTC; CDR3 protein: CARCGFSYEQYF